These 28 T cell receptor beta chains share one sample of origin, sequenced in a study of OX40 agonist ivuxolimab in advanced cancers. Assay used: immunoSEQ multiplex PCR; TCRdb lists only in-frame clones, some missing. Of about 45,000 clones in the sample, around 83% were seen once. The source was CD4+ or CD8+ T cells sorted from blood, collected in a trial of the OX40 agonist ivuxolimab. The receptors derive from an adult with an advanced solid tumor such as melanoma, head and neck, liver or kidney cancer.

This clone appeared a single time. An end of the junction differs from the germline gene, which may be a read error. The CDR3: CAGRRTSGRIDTQYF. As DNA, the CDR3 is TGTGCCGGCAGGCGGACTAGCGGGAGGATAGATACGCAGTATTTT. The rearrangement links TRBV6-1 to TRBJ2-3, with 14 bases identical to TRBD2. This CDR3 has 15 amino acids. The germline V gene has CDR1 MNHNS and CDR2 SASEGT.

V and J are TRBV18 and TRBJ1-2; D is ambiguous. The CDR3 consists of 16 residues. The V end was cut by 2 bases, the J end by 3 bases, with 16 bases between. Germline lookup yields CDR1 KGHSH and CDR2 LQKENI. The CDR3 sequence is CASSPLGPPEDYGYTF. CDR3 DNA sequence: TGTGCCAGCTCACCATTAGGGCCCCCAGAGGACTATGGCTACACCTTC.

J is TRBJ1-2 and V is TRBV10-3; 8 bases map to TRBD1. The germline gives CDR1 ENHRY, CDR2 SYGVKD. The CDR3 contains 14 residues. Trimming took 6 bases from V and 4 from J; bases not matched to a gene: 7. This CDR3 is CAISQTGAVYGYTF. The CDR3 DNA is TGTGCCATCAGCCAGACAGGGGCGGTCTATGGCTACACCTTC.

This clone was found a few times. The rearrangement links TRBV10-1 to TRBJ1-2; TRBD1 is a possible D gene (5 bases). Germline CDR1 is WNHNN and CDR2 is SYGVQD (reference sequence). The V and J ends lost 4 bases and 8 bases respectively, with 14 bases between them. The CDR3 totals 13 residues. The CDR3 protein is CASSAGDGRGYTF. In DNA, the CDR3 is TGCGCCAGCAGTGCGGGGGACGGGCGAGGCTACACCTTC.

V is TRBV9 and J is TRBJ1-5; D may be TRBD1 (6 bases). V lost 3 bases, J lost 6 bases, and 19 bases lay in between. The CDR3 has 16 amino acids. Germline lookup yields CDR1 SGDLS and CDR2 YYNGEE. The CDR3 region is CASSATSGGGGQPQHF. The CDR3 nucleotides read TGTGCCAGCAGCGCCACCAGTGGGGGGGGCGGTCAGCCCCAGCATTTT.

The rearrangement uses TRBV7-9 and TRBJ1-2; no clear D gene. The V end was cut by 6 bases, the J end by 8 bases, with 19 bases between. This CDR3 contains 14 residues. Germline CDR1 reads SEHNR; CDR2 reads FQNEAQ (reference sequence). CDR3 protein: CASSPAEALNGYTF. Here the CDR3 DNA reads TGTGCCAGCAGTCCGGCCGAAGCCCTTAACGGCTACACCTTC.

Concerning this clone itself: A much larger clone differs from this one at a single base, so this may be a read error. The identical CDR3 is also encoded by other nucleotide sequences in the sample. V is TRBV7-8 and J is TRBJ2-7; D is ambiguous. Germline CDR1 and CDR2: SGHVS and FQNEAQ. The V gene lost 5 bases and the J gene lost 0 bases, with 5 bases spanning the gap. There are 12 residues in the CDR3. The CDR3 nucleotides read TGTGCCAGCAGCCTCGGCTCCTACGAGCAGTACTTC. Protein sequence: CASSLGSYEQYF.

This clone was counted a few times. The chain carries TRBV6-5 and TRBJ2-3; tentatively, D is TRBD1 (6 bases). This CDR3 has 14 amino acids. Germline V CDR1 and CDR2: MNHEY, SVGAGI. V was shortened by 7 bases and J by 2 bases, with 13 bases between the two germline ends. CDR3 coding DNA: TGTGCCAGCACTCCTTCAGGGGACACAGATACGCAGTATTTT. This sequence encodes CASTPSGDTDTQYF.

This sequence joins TRBV7-6 and TRBJ2-2; D is possibly TRBD1 or TRBD2 (5 bases each). The CDR3 runs 16 residues. Germline CDR1 and CDR2: SGHVS and FNYEAQ. Trimming took 5 bases from V and 2 from J, leaving 15 bases between them. The CDR3 nucleotides are TGTGCCAGCAGCCCTCTGAGAGGGGTTAACACCGGGGAGCTGTTTTTT. Encoded protein: CASSPLRGVNTGELFF.

The CDR3 spells CASSERWRGDTQYF. DNA for the CDR3: TGTGCCAGCAGTGAAAGGTGGCGTGGAGATACGCAGTATTTT. J is TRBJ2-3 and V is TRBV6-1, with D hard to call. V lost 2 bases, J lost 5 bases, and 11 bases lay in between. Germline CDR1 reads MNHNS; CDR2 reads SASEGT. CDR3 length equals 14 residues.

Sample share makes this clone medium-sized. The chain recombines TRBV9 with TRBJ2-4; D unclear. The CDR3 consists of 14 residues. Germline V gene lookup returns CDR1 SGDLS and CDR2 YYNGEE. V was clipped by 3 bases and J by 9 bases, with 16 bases between them. The CDR3 bases are TGTGCCAGCAGCGCTTCTCTCGGCAGTGCCATTCAGTACTTC. Its translation: CASSASLGSAIQYF.

The chain couples TRBV29-1 to TRBJ2-5, with TRBD1 as a possible D gene (5 bases). Trimming shortened V by 5 bases and J by 1 base, and 8 bases separated the two germline ends. The CDR3 has 12 residues. Germline V lookup: CDR1 SQVTM, CDR2 ANQGSEA. CDR3 sequence: CSVLQVQETQYF. The DNA of the CDR3 is TGCAGCGTTTTACAGGTCCAAGAGACCCAGTACTTC.

This clone was recorded a few times. V is TRBV7-2 and J is TRBJ2-1, with D maybe TRBD2 (5 bases). The CDR3 has 13 residues. V shed 4 bases and J shed 2 bases, with 6 bases lying between them. In germline, CDR1 is SGHTA, CDR2 FQGNSA. CDR3 region: CASSWRAYNEQFF. DNA for the CDR3: TGTGCCAGCAGCTGGCGGGCCTACAATGAGCAGTTCTTC.

This chain links TRBV6-6 with TRBJ1-2, with unresolved D. Germline assignment: CDR1 MNHNY and CDR2 SVGAGI (reference sequence). This CDR3 is built from 13 residues. The V and J ends lost 4 bases and 5 bases respectively, with 11 bases between them. Here the CDR3 reads CASSSPGVYGYTF. CDR3 in DNA: TGTGCCAGCAGTTCTCCAGGTGTATATGGCTACACCTTC.

This chain joins TRBV7-3 and TRBJ2-7; tentative D call: TRBD1 (8 bases). The CDR3 length is 15 residues. Trimming removed 4 bases at V and 2 bases at J, with 15 bases between. CDR1 and CDR2 from the germline V gene are SGHTA and FQGTGA. The CDR3 sequence is CASSSHRGGPYEQYF. The CDR3 DNA reads as TGTGCCAGCAGCTCGCACAGGGGGGGTCCCTACGAGCAGTACTTC.

This clone turned up a few times. The J gene is TRBJ2-1, the V gene TRBV9, with D possibly matching TRBD2 (6 bases). V was shortened by 0 bases and J by 9 bases, with 10 bases between the two germline ends. The CDR3 totals 13 residues. In germline, CDR1 is SGDLS, CDR2 YYNGEE. CDR3 DNA sequence: TGTGCCAGCAGCGTAGCGGGAGTTCGTGAGCAGTTCTTC. Amino acids: CASSVAGVREQFF.

The rearrangement links TRBV19 to TRBJ1-1; TRBD1 agrees at 10 bases. CDR3 length: 15 amino acids. V was pared by 4 bases and J by 4 bases, with 6 bases of the junction left unmatched. The V gene's germline CDR1 is LNHDA and CDR2 SQIVND (reference sequence). CDR3 DNA sequence: TGTGCCAGTAGTAGGACGACAGGGGGCCGCACTGAAGCTTTCTTT. Protein sequence: CASSRTTGGRTEAFF. Variable domain in full (rest from reference TRBV19 and TRBJ1-1): DGGITQSPKYLFRKEGQNVTLSCEQNLNHDAMYWYRQDPGQGLRLIYYSQIVNDFQKGDIAEGYSVSREKKESFPLTVTSAQKNPTAFYLCASSRTTGGRTEAFFGQGTRLTVV.

This clone was seen more than once but under ten times. The V gene is TRBV6-6, the J gene TRBJ1-1, with D possibly being TRBD1 (6 bases). The germline V and J ends were trimmed by 7 bases and 8 bases, with 20 bases remaining between them. Germline CDR1 MNHNY, CDR2 SVGAGI (reference sequence). The CDR3 sequence is 14 residues long. CDR3 sequence: CASTESTGRMEAFF. The CDR3 nucleotides read TGTGCCAGCACCGAATCGACAGGCCGAATGGAAGCTTTCTTT.

V usage is TRBV19 and J usage is TRBJ2-1, with 11 bases identical to TRBD2. V gave up 4 bases and J gave up 6 bases; unmatched junction bases: 8. Germline V gene lookup returns CDR1 LNHDA and CDR2 SQIVND (reference sequence). The CDR3 contains 16 residues. CDR3 sequence: CASSTRSGGASNEQFF. For the CDR3, the DNA is TGTGCCAGTAGTACCCGTAGCGGGGGGGCTAGCAATGAGCAGTTCTTC.

The chain's CDR3 is CASSQTGVNYGYTF. The CDR3 DNA follows: TGTGCCAGCAGCCAGACAGGAGTTAACTATGGCTACACCTTC. This chain joins TRBV7-2 and TRBJ1-2; D possibly corresponds to TRBD1 (6 bases). There are 14 residues in the CDR3. Germline V gene lookup returns CDR1 SGHTA and CDR2 FQGNSA. Trimming shortened V by 5 bases and J by 1 base, and 11 bases separated the two germline ends. Filled out from reference TRBV7-2 and TRBJ1-2, the complete variable domain reads GAGVSQSPSNKVTEKGKDVELRCDPISGHTALYWYRQSLGQGLEFLIYFQGNSAPDKSGLPSDRFSAERTGGSVSTLTIQRTQQEDSAVYLCASSQTGVNYGYTFGSGTRLTVV.

The chain has TRBV2 and TRBJ2-2, with D possibly TRBD2 on 5 matching bases. CDR1 and CDR2 from the germline V gene are SNHLY and FYNNEI. Trimming removed 1 base from V and 1 base from J, with 7 bases in between. The CDR3 covers 15 residues. CDR3 DNA: TGTGCCAGCAGTGAAGGAGCGGTGAACACCGGGGAGCTGTTTTTT. It codes for CASSEGAVNTGELFF. Full variable domain (missing parts from reference TRBV2 and TRBJ2-2): EPEVTQTPSHQVTQMGQEVILRCVPISNHLYFYWYRQILGQKVEFLVSFYNNEISEKSEIFDDQFSVERPDGSNFTLKIRSTKLEDSAMYFCASSEGAVNTGELFFGEGSRLTVL.

V is TRBV4-3 and J is TRBJ1-2; possibly TRBD1 for D (5 bases). Germline CDR1 reads LGHNA; CDR2 reads YSLEER. The CDR3 covers 15 residues. V lost 3 bases to trimming and J lost 5 bases, with 16 bases between them. The CDR3 spells CASSHASGLRYGYTF. CDR3 in DNA: TGCGCCAGCAGCCATGCCTCAGGGCTCAGGTATGGCTACACCTTC.

This clone has only one observation. The chain uses TRBV7-9 and TRBJ2-1; 10 bases agree with TRBD2. This CDR3 is built from 17 residues. After removal of 0 bases from V and 6 bases from J, the junction contained 8 bases not matched to a gene. CDR1 SEHNR and CDR2 FQNEAQ come from the germline V gene (reference sequence). This chain's CDR3 is CASSLARGTSVFNEQFF. CDR3 sequence (DNA): TGTGCCAGCAGCTTAGCGCGGGGGACTAGCGTCTTCAATGAGCAGTTCTTC.

This chain joins TRBV19 and TRBJ1-2; 7 bases map to TRBD1. Trimming cost V 4 bases and J 8 bases; bases outside gene matches: 7. This CDR3 is 13 amino acids long. The germline CDR1 and CDR2 sequences are LNHDA and SQIVND (reference sequence). CDR3 region: CASSTAGGGGYTF. The CDR3 DNA is TGTGCCAGTAGTACCGCCGGAGGGGGCGGCTACACCTTC.

The chain couples TRBV19 to TRBJ2-7; 9 bases match TRBD1. The CDR3 has 13 residues. Germline-derived CDR1 and CDR2 are LNHDA and SQIVND (reference sequence). After removal of 5 bases from V and 2 bases from J, the junction contained 1 base not matched to a gene. CDR3 region: CASSWTGAYEQYF. Here the CDR3 DNA reads TGTGCCAGTAGTTGGACAGGGGCCTACGAGCAGTACTTC.

This sequence joins TRBV5-1 and TRBJ2-7; D call uncertain. The CDR3 has 13 amino acids. Per germline, CDR1 SGHRS and CDR2 YFSETQ. Trimming pared 0 bases from V and 0 bases from J, leaving 4 bases between. The CDR3 DNA reads as TGCGCCAGCAGCTTGGCCTTCTCCTACGAGCAGTACTTC. Residues: CASSLAFSYEQYF.

This chain uses TRBV19 with TRBJ1-2; D perhaps matches TRBD1 (6 bases). CDR3 length equals 15 residues. Looked up from germline, CDR1 is LNHDA and CDR2 is SQIVND (reference sequence). Trimming stripped 7 bases from V and 0 bases from J, with 15 bases between. Here the CDR3 reads CASIKGGPANYGYTF. CDR3 coding DNA: TGTGCCAGTATCAAAGGGGGACCTGCTAACTATGGCTACACCTTC.

The chain is built from TRBV19 and TRBJ2-7; 7 nucleotides align to TRBD1. This CDR3 has 13 residues. The junction had 10 bases not matched to a gene; V was cut back by 9 bases and J by 5 bases. The germline V gene has CDR1 LNHDA and CDR2 SQIVND (reference sequence). The CDR3 region is CASSDRNVDEQYF. CDR3 sequence (DNA): TGTGCCAGCTCGGACAGGAATGTCGACGAGCAGTACTTC.